This is a list of T cell receptor beta chains from one sample in a study of blood T cells in healthy people across ages. TCRdb called the 5' RACE reads again in MiXCR, with one record for every CDR3 protein. The profile shows hundreds of thousands of distinct CDR3 sequences, roughly 60% of them singletons. Sequenced: blood. The receptors here all came from a man between 25 and 39 years old in good health. Both conserved end residues are part of each CDR3. A D gene is named only where the DNA matches it firmly. Clone size is not always given. Where it is, it says once, few, many or a class for expanded clones.

D	size	V	J	CDR3	DNA
-	few	TRBV5-1	TRBJ2-7	CASSLGGRSSEQYF	TGCGCCAGCAGCTTGGGGGGGAGATCGAGCGAGCAGTACTTC
-	-	TRBV13	TRBJ1-2	CASSLGTQARSYGYTF	TGTGCCAGCAGCTTAGGCACGCAGGCCCGGAGCTATGGCTACACCTTC
-	-	TRBV7-2	TRBJ2-1	CASSLGPTRSEQFF	TGTGCCAGCAGCTTAGGTCCGACTAGGAGTGAGCAGTTCTTC
TRBD1	few	TRBV29-1	TRBJ2-3	CSVADRERYF	TGCAGCGTCGCGGACAGGGAAAGGTATTTT
TRBD1	-	TRBV4-3	TRBJ1-2	CASSLGQSYIYGYTF	TGCGCCAGCAGCTTGGGACAGAGTTACATCTATGGCTACACCTTC
-	-	TRBV5-4	TRBJ2-7	CASSRTLDEQYF	TGTGCCAGCAGCCGGACCCTTGATGAGCAGTACTTC
-	few	TRBV7-2	TRBJ2-7	CASSLVGRVDEQYF	TGTGCCAGCAGCTTAGTTGGCAGGGTGGACGAGCAGTACTTC
-	-	TRBV4-3	TRBJ2-4	CASSQEAVGGKNIQYF	TGCGCCAGCAGCCAAGAAGCGGTAGGGGGCAAAAACATTCAGTACTTC
-	few	TRBV4-3	TRBJ2-7	CASSQDMRRAYEQYF	TGCGCCAGCAGCCAAGATATGCGCAGAGCCTACGAGCAGTACTTC
-	once	TRBV2	TRBJ1-5	CASSEMGVVKQPQHF	TGTGCCAGCAGTGAAATGGGCGTTGTGAAGCAGCCCCAGCATTTT
-	-	TRBV15	TRBJ1-5	CATSTYLPTAHSNQPQHF	TGTGCCACCAGCACATACTTACCGACAGCTCATAGCAATCAGCCCCAGCATTTT
-	few	TRBV20-1	TRBJ2-7	CSRSRGYEQYF	TGCAGCCGGTCCAGGGGCTACGAGCAGTACTTC
-	-	TRBV3-1	TRBJ1-1	CASSQAAGDTEAFF	TGTGCCAGCAGCCAAGCCGCAGGGGACACTGAAGCTTTCTTT
-	-	TRBV20-1	TRBJ2-1	CSALRRVHSSYNEQFF	TGCAGTGCTCTACGACGGGTCCACAGCTCCTACAATGAGCAGTTCTTC
-	few	TRBV6-5	TRBJ1-6	CASSYKGGRASSYNSPLHF	TGTGCCAGCAGTTACAAAGGGGGTAGGGCGAGCTCCTATAATTCACCCCTCCACTTT
-	few	TRBV4-1	TRBJ2-7	CASSQESGYVSYEQYF	TGCGCCAGCAGCCAAGAATCAGGGTACGTCTCCTACGAGCAGTACTTC
-	-	TRBV4-3	TRBJ2-1	CASSQGSSGWSYNEQFF	TGCGCCAGCAGCCAAGGTTCGAGCGGGTGGTCCTACAATGAGCAGTTCTTC
-	-	TRBV5-8	TRBJ1-1	CASSLGPGRVAFF	TGTGCCAGCAGCTTGGGGCCGGGCCGGGTCGCTTTCTTT
-	few	TRBV7-2	TRBJ1-5	CASSPREGNQPQHF	TGTGCCAGCAGCCCTCGGGAGGGCAATCAGCCCCAGCATTTT
TRBD2	-	TRBV7-2	TRBJ2-7	CASSSSAGGNSYEQYF	TGTGCCAGCAGCTCTTCAGCGGGGGGTAACTCCTACGAGCAGTACTTC
-	-	TRBV20-1	TRBJ2-5	CSARGPSAGPQETRYF	TGCAGTGCTAGAGGCCCCTCGGCAGGCCCCCAAGAGACCCGGTACTTC
TRBD1	few	TRBV4-3	TRBJ2-3	CASSQAWTGGRADTQYF	TGCGCCAGCAGCCAAGCCTGGACAGGGGGAAGGGCAGATACGCAGTATTTT
TRBD2	-	TRBV28	TRBJ2-3	CASSLGLAGGLSTDTQYF	TGTGCCAGCAGTTTAGGACTAGCGGGGGGCCTGAGCACAGATACGCAGTATTTT
-	-	TRBV7-3	TRBJ2-6	CASSLTTGANVLTF	TGTGCCAGCAGCTTAACTACTGGGGCCAACGTCCTGACTTTC